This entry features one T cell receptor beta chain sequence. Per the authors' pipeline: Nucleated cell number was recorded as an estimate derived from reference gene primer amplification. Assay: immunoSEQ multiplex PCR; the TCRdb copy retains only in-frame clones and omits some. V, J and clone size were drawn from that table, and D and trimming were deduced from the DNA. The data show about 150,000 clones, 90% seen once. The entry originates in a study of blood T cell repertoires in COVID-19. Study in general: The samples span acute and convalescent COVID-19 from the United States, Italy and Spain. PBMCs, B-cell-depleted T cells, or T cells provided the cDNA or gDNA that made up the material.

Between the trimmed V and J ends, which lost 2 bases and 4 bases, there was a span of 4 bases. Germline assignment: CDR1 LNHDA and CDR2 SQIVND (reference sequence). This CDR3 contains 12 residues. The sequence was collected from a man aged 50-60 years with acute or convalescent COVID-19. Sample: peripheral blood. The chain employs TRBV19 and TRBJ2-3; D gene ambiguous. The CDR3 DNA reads TGTGCCAGTAGTATACTGTCAGATACGCAGTATTTT. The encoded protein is CASSILSDTQYF.